This T cell receptor beta chain was sequenced during a study of blood T cell repertoires in COVID-19. Whole-study context: Sites in the United States, Italy and Spain provided acute and convalescent COVID-19 samples. T cells, B-cell-depleted T cells, or PBMCs provided the cDNA or gDNA that served as material.

Original processing methods: It was from reference gene primer amplification that nucleated cell counts were estimated. The assay was immunoSEQ multiplex PCR, and TCRdb's table has in-frame clones only and misses some. V, J and clone size were drawn from that table, and D and trimming were deduced from the DNA. The repertoire holds fewer than 350,000 clones, with under 90% as singletons. The sequence derives from a woman aged 55 to 70 with active or convalescent COVID-19. The sample consisted of peripheral blood.

The CDR3 protein is CASNRQGSGYTF. In DNA form, the CDR3 reads TGTGCCAGCAATAGGCAGGGGTCTGGCTACACCTTC. This sequence joins TRBV9 and TRBJ1-2, with D perhaps TRBD1 (6 bases). The V end was cut by 6 bases, the J end by 7 bases, with 13 bases between. Germline CDR1 reads SGDLS; CDR2 reads YYNGEE. The CDR3 is made up of 12 amino acids.